This T cell receptor beta chain appears in the sequencing data of a study of blood T cell repertoires in COVID-19. On the study more broadly: In each case, the material was cDNA or gDNA derived from T cells, B-cell-depleted T cells, or PBMCs.

Per the germline V gene, CDR1 is SGHTA and CDR2 is FQGNSA. This CDR3 region has 16 residues. Unmatched junction bases numbered 11, after V lost 5 bases and J lost 4 bases. Original analysis: Amplifying reference gene primers gave estimates of nucleated cell counts. Here immunoSEQ multiplex PCR was the method, and the copy in TCRdb shows in-frame clones only, minus some. That table gives V, J and clone size, and the DNA gave D and trimming. This sample has roughly 240,000 clones, with approximately 83% found just once. Recruitment covered some 25 US areas and drew participants whose ages spanned about 18 to 90 years. Those designated as exposed participants met a COVID-19 case within 2 weeks before study entry.

This sequence originates from a woman in her 40s who had been exposed to COVID-19. The chain joins TRBV7-2 to TRBJ2-1; TRBD1 aligns across 7 bases. Sequencing was carried out using PBMCs or T cells enriched from blood (not recorded which). The chain's CDR3 is CASSQQPGTDYNEQFF. CDR3 nucleotides: TGTGCCAGCAGCCAACAACCCGGGACAGATTACAATGAGCAGTTCTTC. Supplemented by reference TRBV7-2 and TRBJ2-1, the full variable domain reads GAGVSQSPSNKVTEKGKDVELRCDPISGHTALYWYRQSLGQGLEFLIYFQGNSAPDKSGLPSDRFSAERTGGSVSTLTIQRTQQEDSAVYLCASSQQPGTDYNEQFFGPGTRLTVL.